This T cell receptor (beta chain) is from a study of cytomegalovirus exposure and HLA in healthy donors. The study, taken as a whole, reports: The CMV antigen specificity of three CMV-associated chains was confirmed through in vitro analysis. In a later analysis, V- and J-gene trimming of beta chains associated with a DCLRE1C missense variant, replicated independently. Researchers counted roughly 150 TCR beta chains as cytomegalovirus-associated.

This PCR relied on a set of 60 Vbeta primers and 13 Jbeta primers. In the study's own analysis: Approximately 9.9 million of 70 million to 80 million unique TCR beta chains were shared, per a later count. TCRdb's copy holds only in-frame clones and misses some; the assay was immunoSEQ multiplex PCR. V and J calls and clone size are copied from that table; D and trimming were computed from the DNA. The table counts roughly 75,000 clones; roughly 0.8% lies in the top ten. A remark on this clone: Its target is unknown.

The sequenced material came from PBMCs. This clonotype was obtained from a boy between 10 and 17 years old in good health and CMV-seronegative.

The CDR3 sequence: CASSLSGQGNYGYTF. The CDR3 bases are TGCGCCAGCAGCTTGTCTGGACAGGGAAACTATGGCTACACCTTC. The V and J genes are TRBV5-1 and TRBJ1-2; 8 positions match TRBD1. V shed 1 base and J 2 bases; nucleotides not matched to a gene: 4. This CDR3 spans 15 amino acids. Germline values: CDR1 SGHRS, CDR2 YFSETQ.